The 20 T cell receptor beta chains listed next were all sequenced from one sample in a study of T cell responses to AZD1222 COVID-19 vaccine. Method: immunoSEQ multiplex PCR; TCRdb's copy keeps in-frame clones and lacks some. The data contain 89,000 or so clones, around 90% of them seen just once; the ten biggest clones take up 25% to 30%. The starting material was peripheral blood, obtained 28 days after the second AZD1222 dose. The receptors come from an adult who received the AZD1222 COVID-19 vaccine.

The V and J genes are TRBV3-1 (or the pseudogene TRBV3-2) and TRBJ2-1; D possibly corresponds to TRBD1 (6 bases). The germline V gene encodes CDR1 LGHDT and CDR2 YNNKEL (reference sequence). V lost 4 bases and J 4 bases, leaving 14 bases between the germline ends. The CDR3 covers 15 residues. Here the CDR3 DNA reads TGTGCCAGCAGCCGGGGGCTAGAACCTTACAATGAGCAGTTCTTC. This encodes CASSRGLEPYNEQFF.

CDR3 DNA sequence: TGTGCCAGCAGTCCGAATATCCTAGCGGGAGGCGGTAATGAGCAGTTCTTC. Protein product: CASSPNILAGGGNEQFF. The genes are TRBV27 and TRBJ2-1; 11 nucleotides align to TRBD2. CDR1 MNHEY and CDR2 SMNVEV come from the germline V gene (reference sequence). The ends lost 5 bases at V and 7 bases at J; junction bases unmatched: 13. CDR3 length: 17 amino acids.

Regarding this clone: Other DNA sequences from this sample encode an identical CDR3 as well. The chain combines TRBV5-1 with TRBJ2-1, with D uncertain. The CDR3 is made up of 15 amino acids. Trimming left V 0 bases short and J 0 bases short, with 7 bases between. CDR1 is SGHRS and CDR2 is YFSETQ in the germline V gene. This CDR3 reads CASSLDTSSYNEQFF. Here the CDR3 DNA reads TGCGCCAGCAGCTTGGACACGAGCTCCTACAATGAGCAGTTCTTC.

The chain combines TRBV27 with TRBJ2-7; 11 nucleotides match TRBD1. J gave up 4 bases and V 5 bases, and 4 bases lay outside the gene matches. Germline lookup yields CDR1 MNHEY and CDR2 SMNVEV (reference sequence). The CDR3 has 14 amino acids. CDR3 nucleotide sequence: TGTGCCAGCAGTCCGGGACAGGGGGTGTACGAGCAGTACTTC. This translates into CASSPGQGVYEQYF.

The chain has TRBV7-2 and TRBJ2-4, with D perhaps TRBD2 (6 bases). With 0 bases removed from V and 6 bases from J, the gap between germline ends came to 6 bases. The CDR3 consists of 13 residues. The germline V gene encodes CDR1 SGHTA and CDR2 FQGNSA. The CDR3 sequence is CASSLAGGNIQYF. The CDR3 coding sequence is TGTGCCAGCAGCTTAGCGGGGGGAAACATTCAGTACTTC.

V usage is TRBV6-5 and J usage is TRBJ1-5; the match to TRBD1 covers 9 bases. With 4 bases clipped from V and 7 bases from J, the junction kept 8 bases outside the gene matches. Germline-derived CDR1 and CDR2 are MNHEY and SVGAGI. This CDR3 spans 15 amino acids. CDR3: CASSSTGGSTQPQHF. CDR3 coding DNA: TGTGCCAGCAGTTCGACAGGGGGATCGACCCAGCCCCAGCATTTT.

This rearrangement joins TRBV28 to TRBJ1-1, with D possibly TRBD1 on 5 matching bases. Germline V gene data show CDR1 as MDHEN and CDR2 as SYDVKM. The V gene lost 3 bases and the J gene lost 3 bases, with 5 bases spanning the gap. The CDR3 length is 12 residues. The CDR3 sequence: CASSLGDTEAFF. The CDR3 DNA sequence: TGTGCCAGCAGTTTGGGGGACACTGAAGCTTTCTTT.

The J gene is TRBJ2-7, the V gene TRBV30, with D tentatively TRBD2 (6 bases). The length of the CDR3 is 16 residues. Germline V lookup: CDR1 GTSNPN, CDR2 SVGIG (reference sequence). V was pared by 0 bases and J by 1 base, with 16 bases between. CDR3: CAWSVRSGSKSYEQYF. CDR3 bases: TGTGCCTGGAGTGTTCGGTCCGGGAGTAAATCCTACGAGCAGTACTTC.

This chain joins TRBV27 and TRBJ2-7; D perhaps matches TRBD2 (5 bases). From germline, CDR1 is MNHEY and CDR2 SMNVEV (reference sequence). The CDR3 is made up of 15 amino acids. V was shortened by 7 bases and J by 4 bases, with 20 bases between the two germline ends. The CDR3 coding sequence is TGTGCCAGCATAATTGAGAGGACTTCCCCGTACGAGCAGTACTTC. Its protein is CASIIERTSPYEQYF.

V usage is TRBV21-1 and J usage is TRBJ2-1; TRBD2 is the table's D call and was not checked against the DNA. TRBV21-1 is deemed a pseudogene. This CDR3 contains 17 residues. The CDR3 DNA reads TGTGCCAGCAGCAAGATGACCGGGACTAGCGGGACTAATGAGCAGTTCTTC. This translates into CASSKMTGTSGTNEQFF.

This chain connects TRBV7-2 to TRBJ2-5; the D gene could be TRBD1 or TRBD2 (5 bases each). CDR1 and CDR2 (germline): SGHTA, FQGNSA. The CDR3 is made up of 13 amino acids. Trimming took 0 bases from V and 6 from J, leaving 8 bases between them. The CDR3 here is CASSLAGAKTQYF. Here the CDR3 DNA reads TGTGCCAGCAGCTTAGCCGGGGCCAAGACCCAGTACTTC.

This chain connects TRBV6-4 to TRBJ2-1; TRBD2 matches at 11 bases. Trimming cost V 4 bases and J 6 bases; bases outside gene matches: 2. The CDR3 spans 14 residues. Germline V lookup: CDR1 MRHNA, CDR2 SNTAGT. CDR3 region: CASSGLAGSNEQFF. CDR3 bases: TGTGCCAGCAGTGGACTAGCGGGATCCAATGAGCAGTTCTTC.

The rearrangement joins TRBV19 to TRBJ1-2; D may be TRBD1 (6 bases). Germline lookup yields CDR1 LNHDA and CDR2 SQIVND (reference sequence). Deletions cut 8 bases from V and 8 bases from J, with 30 bases between. The CDR3 length is 17 residues. CDR3 loop: CASEPAGRGDLSGGYTF. CDR3 DNA: TGTGCCAGTGAACCGGCGGGCAGGGGAGATTTGTCGGGCGGCTACACCTTC.

This clone was seen a handful of times. This sequence joins TRBV6-1 and TRBJ2-5, with 9 positions matching TRBD2. V lost 2 bases to trimming and J lost 5 bases; unmatched junction nucleotides: 9. There are 16 residues in the CDR3. The germline gives CDR1 MNHNS, CDR2 SASEGT. Written as DNA, the CDR3 is TGTGCCAGCAGTGAAAGAGCGGGAGGCTTCGGCGAGACCCAGTACTTC. Its translation: CASSERAGGFGETQYF.

In its sample, this clone was seen once. The chain combines TRBV9 with TRBJ2-1; TRBD1 aligns across 12 bases. V was pared by 6 bases and J by 7 bases, with 5 bases of the junction left unmatched. The CDR3 is 14 residues long. Germline V lookup: CDR1 SGDLS, CDR2 YYNGEE. This chain's CDR3 is CASKGTGGGNEQFF. CDR3 nucleotides: TGTGCCAGCAAGGGGACAGGGGGCGGGAATGAGCAGTTCTTC. Supplemented by reference TRBV9 and TRBJ2-1, the full variable domain reads DSGVTQTPKHLITATGQRVTLRCSPRSGDLSVYWYQQSLDQGLQFLIQYYNGEERAKGNILERFSAQQFPDLHSELNLSSLELGDSALYFCASKGTGGGNEQFFGPGTRLTVL.

This chain connects TRBV7-9 to TRBJ2-1, with 8 positions matching TRBD2. The CDR3 runs 17 residues. After removal of 2 bases from V and 4 bases from J, the junction contained 10 bases not matched to a gene. Germline CDR1 is SEHNR and CDR2 is FQNEAQ (reference sequence). The DNA for the CDR3 is TGTGCCAGCAGCTTATCCCCGGGGACTAGTATTTACAATGAGCAGTTCTTC. It yields the protein CASSLSPGTSIYNEQFF.

The chain employs TRBV7-9 and TRBJ2-5; TRBD2 matches 15 bases. V gave up 4 bases and J gave up 5 bases; unmatched junction bases: 5. Germline V CDR1 and CDR2: SEHNR, FQNEAQ (reference sequence). The CDR3 is 16 amino acids. The CDR3 DNA reads TGTGCCAGCAGCTCAACCGGGACTAGCGGGGGGGAGACCCAGTACTTC. It translates to CASSSTGTSGGETQYF.

The V gene is TRBV4-1, the J gene TRBJ2-3; 9 bases fit TRBD2. Germline-derived CDR1 and CDR2 are MGHRA and YSYEKL. The V segment lost 5 bases and the J segment 4 bases; nucleotides outside the gene matches: 7. The CDR3 contains 15 residues. CDR3 DNA: TGCGCCAGCAGCGTAAATAGCGGGAGCCCAGATACGCAGTATTTT. This gives the protein CASSVNSGSPDTQYF.

This chain links TRBV6-2 or TRBV6-3 with TRBJ2-7, with TRBD2 matching over 8 bases. The J call may be faulty, since TRBJ2-5 better matches the DNA end. The CDR3 is 14 amino acids. Germline CDR1 and CDR2: MNHEY and SVGEGT. DNA for the CDR3: TGTGCCAGCAGTTACGTGGGACTAGAGGCGACCCAGTACTTC. Its translation: CASSYVGLEATQYF.

The chain is built from TRBV7-9 and TRBJ1-4, with D perhaps matching TRBD1 (6 bases). Between the trimmed V and J ends, which lost 4 bases and 8 bases, there was a span of 14 bases. Germline lookup yields CDR1 SEHNR and CDR2 FQNEAQ (reference sequence). The CDR3 extends over 14 amino acids. The CDR3: CASSSRGSGEKLFF. The CDR3 bases are TGTGCCAGCAGCTCCAGGGGATCGGGGGAAAAACTGTTTTTT.